This T cell receptor (beta chain) stems from a study of beta chain features in type 1 diabetes. This clone was seen a handful of times. Its cognate antigen is unknown. Study-level findings and limits: Type 1 diabetes patients had moderately but significantly shorter TCRB CDR3s in all four CD4+ subsets.

Sequenced material consisted of expressed TCRB transcripts (all of the isolated RNA was reverse transcribed). Clones were read by immunoSEQ multiplex PCR, and TCRdb kept only the in-frame ones, dropping some. The data contain 200,000 to 300,000 clones, roughly a tenth of them singletons. Material: naive CD4+ T cells from blood. The sequence came from a young man with type 1 diabetes.

The CDR3 region is CASSQARSGTTPWEQFF. The CDR3 DNA follows: TGTGCCAGCAGCCAAGCCCGATCCGGGACTACCCCCTGGGAGCAGTTCTTC. V and J are TRBV4-2 and TRBJ2-1; the match to TRBD2 covers 7 bases. The V gene's germline CDR1 is LGHNA and CDR2 YNFKEQ. This CDR3 contains 17 residues. J lost 10 bases, V lost 1 base, and 16 bases had no gene match.